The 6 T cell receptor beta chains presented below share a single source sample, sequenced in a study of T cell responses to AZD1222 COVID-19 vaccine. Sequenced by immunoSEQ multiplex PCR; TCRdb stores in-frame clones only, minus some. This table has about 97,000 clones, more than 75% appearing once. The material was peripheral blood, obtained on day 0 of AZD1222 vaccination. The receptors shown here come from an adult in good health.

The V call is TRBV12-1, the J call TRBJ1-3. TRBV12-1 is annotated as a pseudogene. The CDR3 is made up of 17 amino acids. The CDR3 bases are TGTGCCAGCAGCTTTTTCTCGAGCTATACCTTTGGAAACACCATATATTTT. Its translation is CASSFFSSYTFGNTIYF.

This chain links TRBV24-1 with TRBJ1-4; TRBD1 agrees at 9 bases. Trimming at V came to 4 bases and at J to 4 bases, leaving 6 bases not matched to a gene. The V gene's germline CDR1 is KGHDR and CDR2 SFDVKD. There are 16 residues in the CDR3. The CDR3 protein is CATSDAGTGLNEKLFF. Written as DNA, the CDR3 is TGTGCCACCAGTGACGCGGGGACAGGGCTTAATGAAAAACTGTTTTTT.

The CDR3 loop reads CASSPYSGTAREQYF. The CDR3 bases are TGTGCCAGCAGCCCCTATAGCGGGACAGCTAGGGAGCAGTACTTC. The chain employs TRBV14 and TRBJ2-7, with D tentatively TRBD2 (8 bases). Germline lookup yields CDR1 SGHDN and CDR2 FVKESK. The V and J ends lost 4 bases and 7 bases respectively, with 20 bases between them. This CDR3 region has 15 residues.

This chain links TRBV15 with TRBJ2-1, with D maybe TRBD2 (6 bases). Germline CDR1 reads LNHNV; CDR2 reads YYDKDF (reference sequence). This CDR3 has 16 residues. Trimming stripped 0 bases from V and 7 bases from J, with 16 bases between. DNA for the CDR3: TGTGCCACCAGCAGAGATCTATTCGGGAGTTGGAATGAGCAGTTCTTC. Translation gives CATSRDLFGSWNEQFF.

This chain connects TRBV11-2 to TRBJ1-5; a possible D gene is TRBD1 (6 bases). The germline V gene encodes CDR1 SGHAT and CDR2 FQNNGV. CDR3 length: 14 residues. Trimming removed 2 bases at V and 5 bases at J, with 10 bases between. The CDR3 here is CASSLSAGDQPQHF. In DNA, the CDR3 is TGTGCCAGCAGCTTATCGGCAGGGGATCAGCCCCAGCATTTT.

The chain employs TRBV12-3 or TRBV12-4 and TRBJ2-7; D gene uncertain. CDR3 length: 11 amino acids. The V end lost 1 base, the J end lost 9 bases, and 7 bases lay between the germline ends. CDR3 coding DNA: TGTGCCAGCAGTTTAGGATCGAGGCAGTACTTC. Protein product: CASSLGSRQYF.